A single sample is the source of the 11 T cell receptor beta chains below, sequenced in a study of blood T cell repertoires in COVID-19. The table came from immunoSEQ multiplex PCR; TCRdb's copy has only in-frame clones and leaves some out. The sample lists roughly 170,000 clones, roughly 90% occurring once. The source material was peripheral blood. These TCRs come from an older man with active or convalescent COVID-19.

V gene TRBV15 combines with J gene TRBJ2-3; 15 bases align to TRBD2. CDR1 LNHNV and CDR2 YYDKDF come from the germline V gene (reference sequence). The junction had 7 bases not matched to a gene; V was cut back by 1 base and J by 8 bases. The CDR3 spans 17 residues. The DNA for the CDR3 is TGTGCCACCAGCAGAGCCGGGACTAGCGGGAGGTTGGGTACGCAGTATTTT. Its translation: CATSRAGTSGRLGTQYF.

The chain links TRBV6-1 to TRBJ2-1; 14 bases match TRBD2. CDR3 length: 18 amino acids. Per germline, CDR1 MNHNS and CDR2 SASEGT. V was pared by 0 bases and J by 6 bases, with 7 bases of the junction left unmatched. CDR3 in amino acids: CASSEARTSGRQGNEQFF. The CDR3, as DNA: TGTGCCAGCAGTGAAGCGAGGACTAGCGGGAGGCAGGGCAATGAGCAGTTCTTC.

The gene calls are TRBV2 and TRBJ1-4; D is possibly TRBD1 (6 bases). Germline CDR1 and CDR2: SNHLY and FYNNEI. CDR3 size: 15 residues. Deletions cut 2 bases from V and 1 base from J, with 8 bases between. The DNA for the CDR3 is TGTGCCAGCAGTGAACAGGGGATAACTAATGAAAAACTGTTTTTT. It yields the protein CASSEQGITNEKLFF.

The CDR3 coding sequence is TGTGCCAGCAGACCAACCGGGACTAGCGGGATAAAGTCCTACGAGCAGTACTTC. Protein sequence: CASRPTGTSGIKSYEQYF. The chain recombines TRBV28 with TRBJ2-7; the match to TRBD2 covers 13 bases. V lost 6 bases and J lost 1; bases outside the gene matches: 12. Per the germline V gene, CDR1 is MDHEN and CDR2 is SYDVKM. The CDR3 spans 18 residues.

This chain links TRBV6-2 or TRBV6-3 with TRBJ2-3, with TRBD2 matching 9 bases. The CDR3 is 15 residues long. V was pared by 4 bases and J by 7 bases, with 9 bases of the junction left unmatched. Germline values: CDR1 MNHEY, CDR2 SVGEGT. DNA for the CDR3: TGTGCCAGCAGTTTAGAGGCGGGGGGGCCATATACGCAGTATTTT. Translating gives CASSLEAGGPYTQYF.

This chain joins TRBV5-1 and TRBJ1-5; 10 bases agree with TRBD1. J gave up 1 base and V 6 bases, and 4 bases lay outside the gene matches. This CDR3 region has 15 residues. Germline-derived CDR1 and CDR2 are SGHRS and YFSETQ. CDR3 sequence reads: CASTRTGGSNQPQHF. As DNA, the CDR3 is TGCGCCAGCACCCGGACAGGGGGAAGCAATCAGCCCCAGCATTTT.

The rearrangement uses TRBV25-1 and TRBJ1-5; D is unclear. This CDR3 is built from 13 residues. CDR1 is MGHDK, CDR2 SYGVNS, per germline. V lost 6 bases and J lost 2, with 8 bases in between. CDR3 in amino acids: CASSPQGNQPQHF. In DNA, the CDR3 is TGTGCCAGCAGCCCCCAGGGCAATCAGCCCCAGCATTTT.

The chain recombines TRBV5-1 with TRBJ1-3, with D perhaps matching TRBD1 (6 bases). V lost 4 bases, J lost 1 base, and 9 bases lay in between. Germline-derived CDR1 and CDR2 are SGHRS and YFSETQ. This CDR3 is 14 amino acids long. In DNA form, the CDR3 reads TGCGCCAGCAGCATGGACAGATCTGGAAACACCATATATTTT. Its translation is CASSMDRSGNTIYF.

This clone is a singleton in its sample. V usage is TRBV29-1 and J usage is TRBJ2-3, with D possibly matching TRBD2 (5 bases). Looked up from germline, CDR1 is SQVTM and CDR2 is ANQGSEA. The V and J ends lost 3 bases and 6 bases respectively, with 13 bases between them. This CDR3 comprises 13 residues. CDR3 coding DNA: TGCAGCGTTGAGAGGGTGGCGACGGATACGCAGTATTTT. Translated: CSVERVATDTQYF.

The chain combines TRBV7-2 with TRBJ1-5; D is undetermined. V lost 1 base to trimming and J lost 4 bases, with 8 bases between them. Germline assignment: CDR1 SGHTA and CDR2 FQGNSA. The CDR3 runs 14 residues. CDR3 protein: CASSLGGPNQPQHF. In DNA, the CDR3 is TGTGCCAGCAGCTTAGGTGGGCCGAATCAGCCCCAGCATTTT.

This chain connects TRBV7-2 to TRBJ1-1; D is undetermined. The CDR3 runs 13 residues. CDR1 is SGHTA, CDR2 FQGNSA, per germline. V lost 5 bases to trimming and J lost 0 bases, with 7 bases between them. The DNA of the CDR3 is TGTGCCAGCAGCCCGAGTATGAACACTGAAGCTTTCTTT. This encodes CASSPSMNTEAFF.